This TCR beta chain was sequenced in a study of CD8+ T cells in alopecia areata. The study's findings and limits: On tofacitinib, scalp clonality and expanded CD8+ clones among top 100 fell significantly. Mice showed clearer TCR sharing than patients did, a gap that was possibly HLA-related.

The CDR3 has 14 amino acids. V was clipped by 1 base and J by 3 bases, with 11 bases between them. Per germline, CDR1 SGHDT and CDR2 YYEEEE. Reverse transcription of extracted RNA yielded cDNA, which provided the sequencing template. This table comes from immunoSEQ multiplex PCR, and its TCRdb copy is limited to in-frame clones, with some not included. The table lists fewer than 150,000 clones, roughly 58% of them singletons. About this clone itself: The antigen is undetermined.

Treatment reported: oral pan-JAK inhibitor, 5-10 mg twice daily. Alopecia areata patients had lesional scalp punch biopsies and peripheral blood taken from them. The starting material was CD8+ T cells sorted from blood, obtained at week 4, from a patient treated with tofacitinib. This chain connects TRBV5-6 to TRBJ2-7; possibly TRBD1 for D (6 bases). This receptor was taken from a human donor with alopecia areata. The CDR3: CASSLNGDNYEQYF. As DNA, the CDR3 is TGTGCCAGCAGCTTGAATGGGGACAACTACGAGCAGTACTTC.